The 12 T cell receptor beta chains given below trace back to one sample, sequenced in a study of blood T cell repertoires in COVID-19. Sequencing used immunoSEQ multiplex PCR; TCRdb keeps in-frame clones, though not all of them. The data contain 250,000 or so clones, 85% to 90% of them singletons. Sequencing input: PBMCs or T cells enriched from blood (not recorded which). These TCRs come from a man aged 35-49 years who had recovered from COVID-19.

This clone was seen a few times. CDR3 nucleotides: TGTGCCAGTAGTATACGACCGGGACAGGGAGGTGAAAAACTGTTTTTT. As protein: CASSIRPGQGGEKLFF. The chain is built from TRBV19 and TRBJ1-4, with 9 bases fitting TRBD1. Germline V gene data show CDR1 as LNHDA and CDR2 as SQIVND (reference sequence). This CDR3 spans 16 amino acids. The trim removed 2 bases at V and 7 bases at J, leaving 8 bases unmatched.

This CDR3 is CASRVGSGNTIYF. In DNA form, the CDR3 reads TGTGCCAGTAGAGTCGGCTCTGGAAACACCATATATTTT. V usage is TRBV19 and J usage is TRBJ1-3; D uncertain. The CDR3 length is 13 residues. Germline V gene data show CDR1 as LNHDA and CDR2 as SQIVND (reference sequence). The V end lost 6 bases, the J end lost 0 bases, and 6 bases lay between the germline ends.

This rearrangement joins TRBV10-3 to TRBJ2-2; 13 bases fit TRBD2. The CDR3 spans 16 residues. Trimming at V came to 6 bases and at J to 7 bases, leaving 8 bases not matched to a gene. The V gene's germline CDR1 is ENHRY and CDR2 SYGVKD. This chain's CDR3 is CAISAGLAGEDGELFF. CDR3 DNA: TGTGCCATCAGCGCAGGACTAGCGGGAGAGGACGGGGAGCTGTTTTTT.

This clone was recorded a few times. J is TRBJ2-7 and V is TRBV29-1; TRBD1 matches 7 bases. V shed 1 base and J 0 bases; nucleotides not matched to a gene: 3. This CDR3 comprises 14 residues. Germline CDR1 SQVTM, CDR2 ANQGSEA. The CDR3 is CSVEARTGSYEQYF. The CDR3 region has the DNA TGCAGCGTTGAAGCTAGGACAGGCTCCTACGAGCAGTACTTC.

V usage is TRBV7-6 and J usage is TRBJ2-5; 7 bases fit TRBD1. V lost 5 bases to trimming and J lost 4 bases; unmatched junction nucleotides: 7. The CDR3 has 14 residues. Germline V gives CDR1 SGHVS, CDR2 FNYEAQ. The DNA of the CDR3 is TGTGCCAGCAGCCCACGACAGGGCCGAGAGACCCAGTACTTC. Its protein is CASSPRQGRETQYF.

The V call is TRBV5-6, the J call TRBJ1-1, with a weak D call TRBD1 (5 bases). Trimming removed 4 bases from V and 13 bases from J, with 14 bases in between. The germline V gene has CDR1 SGHDT and CDR2 YYEEEE. The CDR3 spans 11 residues. CDR3 nucleotides: TGTGCCAGCAGCATGGCGGGGGGAGTTTTCTTT. It codes for CASSMAGGVFF.

This clone has only one observation. This chain uses TRBV28 with TRBJ2-7, with TRBD2 matching 9 bases. CDR1 is MDHEN, CDR2 SYDVKM, per germline. This CDR3 has 15 amino acids. The V gene end was trimmed by 6 bases and the J gene end by 5 bases; junction bases not matched to a gene: 11. CDR3 protein: CASRLTAGGRHEQYF. CDR3 coding DNA: TGTGCCAGCAGACTGACCGCGGGAGGGCGTCACGAGCAGTACTTC. The entire variable domain, with the rest obtained from reference TRBV28 and TRBJ2-7, is as follows: DVKVTQSSRYLVKRTGEKVFLECVQDMDHENMFWYRQDPGLGLRLIYFSYDVKMKEKGDIPEGYSVSREKKERFSLILESASTNQTSMYLCASRLTAGGRHEQYFGPGTRLTVT.

CDR3 residues: CASSPRHPPKNIQYF. CDR3 nucleotide sequence: TGTGCCAGCAGTCCCCGACACCCCCCCAAAAACATTCAGTACTTC. The chain joins TRBV27 to TRBJ2-4; no clear D. Germline V gene sequence: CDR1 MNHEY, CDR2 SMNVEV (reference sequence). V shed 5 bases and J shed 2 bases, with 13 bases lying between them. There are 15 residues in the CDR3.

The chain joins TRBV28 to TRBJ2-1; TRBD2 agrees at 11 bases. J was trimmed by 0 bases and V by 8 bases; bases with no gene match: 6. The V gene's germline CDR1 is MDHEN and CDR2 SYDVKM. The CDR3 extends over 16 amino acids. CDR3 sequence reads: CASVLAGDNSYNEQFF. CDR3 bases: TGTGCCAGCGTACTAGCGGGAGACAACTCCTACAATGAGCAGTTCTTC.

Worth noting for this clone: The junction and the germline gene differ at one end; a read error may be behind it. The chain couples TRBV7-7 to TRBJ2-3, with 9 positions matching TRBD1. Germline loops: CDR1 SSHAT, CDR2 FNYEAQ (reference sequence). This CDR3 region has 14 residues. The CDR3 DNA reads as TGTGCTAGCAGCTTAACAGGGGGCCTAGATACGCAGTATTTT. It specifies CASSLTGGLDTQYF.

The chain employs TRBV4-3 and TRBJ1-2, with TRBD1 matching 9 bases. The CDR3 is 14 residues long. In germline, CDR1 is LGHNA, CDR2 YSLEER. V shed 1 base and J 8 bases; nucleotides not matched to a gene: 5. CDR3 in amino acids: CASSQVRGTGGYTF. The CDR3 DNA sequence: TGCGCCAGCAGCCAAGTTCGGGGGACAGGGGGCTACACCTTC.

V usage is TRBV30 and J usage is TRBJ1-3, with D maybe TRBD1 (5 bases). Trimming cost V 5 bases and J 4 bases, with 15 bases left between them. The CDR3 has 14 residues. Germline V gene lookup returns CDR1 GTSNPN and CDR2 SVGIG (reference sequence). CDR3 loop: CAWGGGSVGNTIYF. The CDR3 DNA reads TGTGCCTGGGGCGGGGGGTCGGTAGGAAACACCATATATTTT.